The rows below give T cell receptor beta chains drawn from one sample of a study of T cells after yellow fever vaccination. From the 5' RACE reads, TCRdb called clonotypes with MiXCR, one entry per CDR3 protein. The sample shows under 550,000 distinct CDR3 sequences, around a fifth of them seen only once. The sample consisted of PBMCs, taken 21 days after the first yellow fever vaccination. These TCRs come from a young man who received the YFV17D yellow fever vaccine. Both conserved end residues are part of each CDR3. D genes are given only for firm matches. Rows give clone size only sometimes, using once, few, many, or a class for an expanded clone.

J,size,V,D,DNA,CDR3
TRBJ2-1,few,TRBV20-1,TRBD2,TGCAGTGCTAGAGAGCCGGGGGGGACCTTCAATGAGCAGTTCTTC,CSAREPGGTFNEQFF
TRBJ2-1,few,TRBV6-2/TRBV6-3,TRBD1,TGTGCCAGTATGGGACAGACAGTCAATGAGCAGTTCTTC,CASMGQTVNEQFF
TRBJ2-7,few,TRBV13,NA,TGTGCCAGCAGCTTAGTGATAAGGGACGAGCAGTACTTC,CASSLVIRDEQYF
TRBJ1-1,NA,TRBV20-1,NA,TGCAGTGCTATTTGGTCCGGAGGGGGCACTGAAGCTTTCTTT,CSAIWSGGGTEAFF
TRBJ1-1,many,TRBV6-4,TRBD1,TGTGCCAGCAGTGAGAGGGGGCGCATGGCTGAAGCTTTCTTT,CASSERGRMAEAFF
TRBJ1-2,many,TRBV20-1,NA,TGCAGTGCTTTCCCGGCCACCTCACCATCTCCTAACTATGGCTACACCTTC,CSAFPATSPSPNYGYTF
TRBJ2-1,NA,TRBV9,TRBD1,TGTGCCAGCAGCGGGGGACAGGGGCCCTCTAGCTCCTACAATGAGCAGTTCTTC,CASSGGQGPSSSYNEQFF
TRBJ2-7,few,TRBV5-1,TRBD1,TGCGCCAGCAGCCTGGGTATGGGGGACAGCGCGAAATACGAGCAGTACTTC,CASSLGMGDSAKYEQYF
TRBJ2-1,few,TRBV7-2,TRBD2,TGTGCCAGCAGCTTAGCCCCGGGACTAGCGGGGGGAATTCAGTTCTTC,CASSLAPGLAGGIQFF
TRBJ1-1,NA,TRBV7-2,NA,TGTGCCAGCAGTCAGGATAGGTATAACACTGAAGCTTTCTTT,CASSQDRYNTEAFF
TRBJ1-2,NA,TRBV3-1,NA,TGTGCCAGCAGCCAAGATAGAAACCGTAACTATGGCTACACCTTC,CASSQDRNRNYGYTF
TRBJ2-7,few,TRBV19,NA,TGTGCCAGTAGTATACGGCTGTTGTACGAGCAGTACTTC,CASSIRLLYEQYF
TRBJ1-5,NA,TRBV6-5,NA,TGTGCCAGCAATGGGGCAGCGCAGCCCCAGCATTTT,CASNGAAQPQHF
TRBJ2-2,NA,TRBV6-1,NA,TGTGCCAGCAGGGGACCAGCGGCGAACACCGGGGAGCTGTTTTTT,CASRGPAANTGELFF
TRBJ1-5,NA,TRBV21-1,NA,TGTGCCAGCACCAAGGGGGGGGAACGGGACAGGGGGCTGGACGGCAATCAGCCCCAGCATTTT,CASTKGGERDRGLDGNQPQHF
TRBJ1-4,few,TRBV9,NA,TGTGCCAGCAGCGTAGATGGGGGAAATGAAAAACTGTTTTTT,CASSVDGGNEKLFF
TRBJ2-2,few,TRBV18,TRBD1,TGTGCCAGCTCCGACAGGGGTAACACCGGGGAGCTGTTTTTT,CASSDRGNTGELFF
TRBJ1-1,few,TRBV7-9,NA,TGTGCCAGCAGTCTCTCTGGGGTGAACACTGAAGCTTTCTTT,CASSLSGVNTEAFF
TRBJ2-3,NA,TRBV4-1,NA,TGCGCCAGCAGCCAAGAATCGGGGAGGTCAGATACGCAGTATTTT,CASSQESGRSDTQYF
TRBJ2-3,few,TRBV12-3/TRBV12-4,NA,TGTGCCAGCAGTTTGGGGGAAGTCGGTACGCAGTATTTT,CASSLGEVGTQYF
TRBJ2-7,NA,TRBV20-1,NA,TGCAGTGCTACCAGGGGTGACTCCTACGAGCAGTACTTC,CSATRGDSYEQYF
TRBJ1-2,few,TRBV10-3,NA,TGTGCCATCAGTGAGTCGATGGGGATACTGGGCTACACCTTC,CAISESMGILGYTF
TRBJ2-2,NA,TRBV20-1,NA,TGCAGTGCTAGACTCACAGGGCTACGCACCGGGGAGCTGTTTTTT,CSARLTGLRTGELFF
TRBJ2-3,many,TRBV7-9,NA,TGTGCCAGCAGCCCATGGGAGGACACAGATACGCAGTATTTT,CASSPWEDTDTQYF
TRBJ2-3,many,TRBV28,TRBD2,TGTGCCAGCACCCCAGGGAGCGGGGGGGCAGATACGCAGTATTTT,CASTPGSGGADTQYF
TRBJ2-7,many,TRBV12-3/TRBV12-4,NA,TGTGCCAGCAGTTTTGGTAGGACCTACGAGCAGTACTTC,CASSFGRTYEQYF
TRBJ2-7,few,TRBV6-2/TRBV6-3,NA,TGTGCCAGCAAGGCGGACTACGAGCAGTACTTC,CASKADYEQYF
TRBJ2-5,NA,TRBV6-1,NA,TGTGCCAGCAGTAGGGCCGGGACAAGAAAAGAGACCCAGTACTTC,CASSRAGTRKETQYF
TRBJ1-2,few,TRBV29-1,TRBD1,TGCAGCGTGGCGGGACAGGGCTATGGCTACACCTTC,CSVAGQGYGYTF
TRBJ2-5,NA,TRBV5-1,NA,TGCGCCAGCCGACCTGCGTTCCGGGCCACACAAGAGACCCAGTACTTC,CASRPAFRATQETQYF
TRBJ2-5,NA,TRBV5-6,NA,TGTGCCAGCATCCCTGCAGGGCTGTATGGTGGGACCCAGTACTTC,CASIPAGLYGGTQYF
TRBJ2-7,few,TRBV7-7,TRBD2,TGTGCCAGCAGCCCCTCCGGGACGGGAGGGTGGGAGCAGTACTTC,CASSPSGTGGWEQYF
TRBJ1-1,few,TRBV6-1,NA,TGTGCCAGCACCGCCCATCTCGTCGGGACTGAAGCTTTCTTT,CASTAHLVGTEAFF
TRBJ1-3,NA,TRBV9,TRBD1,TGTGCCAGCAGCGCAAGACAGGGCTCTGGAAACACCATATACTTT,CASSARQGSGNTIYF
TRBJ1-6,NA,TRBV5-1,NA,TGCGCCAGCAGCCTGGGGGAGATCCCGAATTCACCCCTCCACTTT,CASSLGEIPNSPLHF
TRBJ2-1,many,TRBV27,TRBD1,TGTGCCAGCAGTTTGCCGGGACAGGGGTACAATGAGCAGTTCTTC,CASSLPGQGYNEQFF
TRBJ2-3,few,TRBV6-4,TRBD2,TGTGCCAGCAGTGACGTCAGAGCGGGGGCGCGTGGCACAGATACGCAGTATTTT,CASSDVRAGARGTDTQYF
TRBJ2-5,NA,TRBV3-1,NA,TGTGCCAGCAGCCAAGATAGTGGAACTACCGCCAGAGAGACCCAGTACTTC,CASSQDSGTTARETQYF
TRBJ1-1,NA,TRBV14,NA,TGTGCCAGCGAGGCGTGGAGCGACACTGAAGCTTTCTTT,CASEAWSDTEAFF
TRBJ2-5,NA,TRBV18,NA,TGTGCCAGCCTCCTCGGGGAGACCCAGTACTTC,CASLLGETQYF
TRBJ1-2,few,TRBV28,NA,TGTGCCAGCACAGGGACTAACTATGGCTACACCTTC,CASTGTNYGYTF
TRBJ2-7,many,TRBV20-1,NA,TGCAGTGTTGTCGGGGGGCTTGACTACGAGCAGTACTTC,CSVVGGLDYEQYF
TRBJ2-5,few,TRBV29-1,NA,TGCAGCGTTGATGTCAGGGGAGAGACCCAGTACTTC,CSVDVRGETQYF
TRBJ1-1,NA,TRBV5-1,NA,TGCGCCAGCAGCTCTCCGGACGGGACTGAAGCTTTCTTT,CASSSPDGTEAFF
TRBJ2-5,NA,TRBV3-1,NA,TGTGCCAGCAGCCACGTGCGGGGGCCCCGGGAGACCCAGTACTTC,CASSHVRGPRETQYF
TRBJ2-7,few,TRBV9,NA,TGTGCCAGCAGCGTAGACGGGCACTCCTACGAGCAGTACTTC,CASSVDGHSYEQYF
TRBJ1-1,once,TRBV20-1,TRBD1,TGCAGTGCCGAGGGACAGGGGAACACTGAAGCTTTCTTT,CSAEGQGNTEAFF
TRBJ1-1,few,TRBV7-9,NA,TGTGCCAGCAGCACGACCCCCGGGACTCATATTAACCACGCTTTCTTT,CASSTTPGTHINHAFF
TRBJ2-5,once,TRBV6-2/TRBV6-3,NA,TGTGCCAGCAGTTACATGGACTACTACCAAGAGACCCAGTACTTC,CASSYMDYYQETQYF
TRBJ1-2,NA,TRBV5-1,TRBD1,TGCGCCAGCAGCGAGGGACAGGGGGCTTTTGGCTACACCTTC,CASSEGQGAFGYTF
TRBJ1-2,NA,TRBV7-9,NA,TGTGCCAGCAGCTACGGACTAGGTCGTGGCTACACCTTC,CASSYGLGRGYTF
TRBJ1-2,NA,TRBV5-1,NA,TGCGCCAGCAGCGCGCGGGGGAGCAATGGCTACACCTTC,CASSARGSNGYTF